This TCR beta chain was identified during a study of T cell clonality in common variable immunodeficiency. Overall study findings and caveats: Fewer deletions and N-nucleotide insertions were reportedly seen in common variable immunodeficiency TCR beta sequences.

Assay used: immunoSEQ multiplex PCR; TCRdb lists only in-frame clones, some missing. The data show roughly 55,000 clones, with none appearing a single time. This clone was picked up many times. The antigen remains undetermined. The read stops 3 residues short of the end of the CDR3; the missing end is completed from the germline J gene. This CDR3 comprises 17 residues. Germline-derived CDR1 and CDR2 are DFQATT and SNEGSKA (reference sequence). With 3 bases clipped from V and 3 bases from J, the junction kept 14 bases outside the gene matches. Material: peripheral blood mononuclear cells. The V gene is TRBV20-1, the J gene TRBJ1-5, with TRBD1 matching 7 bases. The origin of this receptor is a person aged 18-70 years in good health. CDR3 protein: CSASGAWGTVVNQPQHF. Partial CDR3 DNA: TGCAGTGCTAGTGGGGCCTGGGGGACAGTGGTCAATCAGCCC.